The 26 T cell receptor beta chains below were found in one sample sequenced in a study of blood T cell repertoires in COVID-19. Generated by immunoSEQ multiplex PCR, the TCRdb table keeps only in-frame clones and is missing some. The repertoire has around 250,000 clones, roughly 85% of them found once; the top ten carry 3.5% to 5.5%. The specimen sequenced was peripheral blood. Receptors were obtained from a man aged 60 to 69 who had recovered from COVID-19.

The CDR3 loop is CASSRVLGGYNEQFF. The CDR3 coding sequence is TGTGCCAGCAGCCGGGTCCTCGGTGGCTACAATGAGCAGTTCTTC. The rearrangement uses TRBV28 and TRBJ2-1; D not resolved. V gave up 6 bases and J gave up 3 bases, with 15 bases separating them. The germline V gene has CDR1 MDHEN and CDR2 SYDVKM. CDR3 length: 15 residues.

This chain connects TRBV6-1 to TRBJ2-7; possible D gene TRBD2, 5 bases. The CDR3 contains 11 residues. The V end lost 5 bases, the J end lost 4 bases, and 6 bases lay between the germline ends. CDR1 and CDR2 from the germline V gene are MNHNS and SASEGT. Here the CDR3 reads CASSWEYEQYF. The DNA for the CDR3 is TGTGCCAGCAGTTGGGAGTACGAGCAGTACTTC.

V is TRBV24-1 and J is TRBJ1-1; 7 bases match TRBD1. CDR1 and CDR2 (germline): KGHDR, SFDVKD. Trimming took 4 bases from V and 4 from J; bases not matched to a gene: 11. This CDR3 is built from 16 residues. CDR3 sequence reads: CATSDNRKTGTTEAFF. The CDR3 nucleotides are TGTGCCACCAGTGACAATAGAAAGACAGGGACCACTGAAGCTTTCTTT.

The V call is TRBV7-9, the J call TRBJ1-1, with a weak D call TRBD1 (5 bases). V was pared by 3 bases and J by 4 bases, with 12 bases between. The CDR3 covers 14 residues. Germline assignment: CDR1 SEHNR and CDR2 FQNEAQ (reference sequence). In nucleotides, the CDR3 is TGTGCCAGCAGCTTGGCGGGGGGTCGCACTGAAGCTTTCTTT. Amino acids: CASSLAGGRTEAFF.

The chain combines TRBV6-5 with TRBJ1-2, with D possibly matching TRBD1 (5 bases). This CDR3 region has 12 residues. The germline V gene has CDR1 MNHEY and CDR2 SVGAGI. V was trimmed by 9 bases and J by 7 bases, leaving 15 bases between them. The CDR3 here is CASHWGGFGYTF. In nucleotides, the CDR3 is TGTGCCAGTCACTGGGGGGGTTTTGGCTACACCTTC.

CDR3 DNA: TGTGCCAGCAGCTTGGTAGCGGGATACAGGGCCGGGGGAGGTGGCTACACCTTC. Amino acids: CASSLVAGYRAGGGGYTF. The rearrangement uses TRBV5-6 and TRBJ1-2; tentatively, D is TRBD1 (6 bases). This CDR3 spans 18 amino acids. From germline, CDR1 is SGHDT and CDR2 YYEEEE. The V and J ends lost 0 bases and 7 bases respectively, with 25 bases between them. Based on the CDR3 plus reference TRBV5-6 and TRBJ1-2, the full variable domain is DAGVTQSPTHLIKTRGQQVTLRCSPKSGHDTVSWYQQALGQGPQFIFQYYEEEERQRGNFPDRFSGHQFPNYSSELNVNALLLGDSALYLCASSLVAGYRAGGGGYTFGSGTRLTVV.

CDR3 protein: CATRPQGTDTQYF. The DNA for the CDR3 is TGTGCCACACGTCCTCAGGGGACAGATACGCAGTATTTT. The chain uses TRBV25-1 and TRBJ2-3, with a possible D match to TRBD1 (6 bases). Germline V gene data show CDR1 as MGHDK and CDR2 as SYGVNS. The CDR3 has 13 amino acids. The ends were cut back, 10 bases at V and 3 bases at J, with 14 bases in the middle.

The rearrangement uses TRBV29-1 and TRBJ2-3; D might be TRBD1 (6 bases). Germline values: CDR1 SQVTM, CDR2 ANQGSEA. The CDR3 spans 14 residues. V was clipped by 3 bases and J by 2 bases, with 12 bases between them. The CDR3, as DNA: TGCAGCGTTGACCCAGCAGGGGTCACAGATACGCAGTATTTT. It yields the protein CSVDPAGVTDTQYF.

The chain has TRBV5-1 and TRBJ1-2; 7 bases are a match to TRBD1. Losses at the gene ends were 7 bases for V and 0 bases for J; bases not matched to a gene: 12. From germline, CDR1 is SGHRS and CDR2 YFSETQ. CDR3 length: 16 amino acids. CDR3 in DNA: TGCGCCAGCGGGGGACGGGACAGTACCTCTAACTATGGCTACACCTTC. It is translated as CASGGRDSTSNYGYTF.

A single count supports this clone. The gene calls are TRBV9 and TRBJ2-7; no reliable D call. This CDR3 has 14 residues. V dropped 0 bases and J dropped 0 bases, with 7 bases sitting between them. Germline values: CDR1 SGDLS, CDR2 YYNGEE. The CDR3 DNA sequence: TGTGCCAGCAGCGTAGGCAGGCACTCCTACGAGCAGTACTTC. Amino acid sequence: CASSVGRHSYEQYF.

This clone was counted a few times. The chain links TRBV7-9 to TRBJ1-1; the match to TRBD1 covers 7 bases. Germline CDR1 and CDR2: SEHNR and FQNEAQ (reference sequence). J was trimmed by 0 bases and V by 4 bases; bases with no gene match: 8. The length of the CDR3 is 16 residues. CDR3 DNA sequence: TGTGCCAGCAGCTCCTCCAGGGGGACGGTGAACACTGAAGCTTTCTTT. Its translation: CASSSSRGTVNTEAFF.

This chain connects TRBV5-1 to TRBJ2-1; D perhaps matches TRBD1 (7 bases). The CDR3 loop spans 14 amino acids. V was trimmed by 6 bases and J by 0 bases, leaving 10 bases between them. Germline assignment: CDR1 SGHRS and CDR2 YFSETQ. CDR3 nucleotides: TGCGCCAGCACGCAGGGGGGCTCCTACAATGAGCAGTTCTTC. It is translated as CASTQGGSYNEQFF.

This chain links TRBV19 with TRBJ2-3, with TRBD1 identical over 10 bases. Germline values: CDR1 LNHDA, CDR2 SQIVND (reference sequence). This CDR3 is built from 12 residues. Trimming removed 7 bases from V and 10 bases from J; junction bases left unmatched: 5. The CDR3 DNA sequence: TGTGCCAGTAATCCCGGGACAGGGGCGCAGTATTTT. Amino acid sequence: CASNPGTGAQYF.

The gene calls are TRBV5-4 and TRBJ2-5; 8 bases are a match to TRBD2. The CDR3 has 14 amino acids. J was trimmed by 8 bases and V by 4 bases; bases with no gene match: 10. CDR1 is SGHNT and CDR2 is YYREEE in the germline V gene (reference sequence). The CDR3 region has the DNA TGTGCCAGCAGCCATAGCGGGGTTGAAGGAACCCAGTACTTC. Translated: CASSHSGVEGTQYF.

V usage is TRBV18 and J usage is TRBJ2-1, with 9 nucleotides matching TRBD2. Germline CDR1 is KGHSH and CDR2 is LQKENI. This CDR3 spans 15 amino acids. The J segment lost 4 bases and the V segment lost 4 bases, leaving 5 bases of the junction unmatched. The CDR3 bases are TGTGCCAGCTCACAAACTAGCGGGCGGTACAATGAGCAGTTCTTC. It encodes CASSQTSGRYNEQFF. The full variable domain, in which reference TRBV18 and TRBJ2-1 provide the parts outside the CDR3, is NAGVMQNPRHLVRRRGQEARLRCSPMKGHSHVYWYRQLPEEGLKFMVYLQKENIIDESGMPKERFSAEFPKEGPSILRIQQVVRGDSAAYFCASSQTSGRYNEQFFGPGTRLTVL.

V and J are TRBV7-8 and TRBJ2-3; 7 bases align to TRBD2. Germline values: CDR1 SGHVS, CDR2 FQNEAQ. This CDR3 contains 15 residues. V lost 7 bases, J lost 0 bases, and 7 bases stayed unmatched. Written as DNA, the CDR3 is TGTGCCAGCACCCCCCCCGGGAGGAGCACAGATACGCAGTATTTT. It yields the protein CASTPPGRSTDTQYF.

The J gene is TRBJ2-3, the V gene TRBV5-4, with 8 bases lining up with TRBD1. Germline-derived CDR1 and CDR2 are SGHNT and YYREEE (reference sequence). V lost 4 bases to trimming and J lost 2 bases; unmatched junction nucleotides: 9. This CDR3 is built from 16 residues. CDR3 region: CASSGRTGPFTDTQYF. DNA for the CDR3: TGTGCCAGCAGCGGACGGACAGGGCCCTTCACAGATACGCAGTATTTT.

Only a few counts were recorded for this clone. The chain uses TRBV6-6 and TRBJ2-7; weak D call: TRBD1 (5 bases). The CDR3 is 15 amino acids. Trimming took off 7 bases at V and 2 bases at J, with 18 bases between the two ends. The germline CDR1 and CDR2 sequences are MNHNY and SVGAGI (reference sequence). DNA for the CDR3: TGTGCCAGCACGTCGCAAGGCCCCAGGGCCTACGAGCAGTACTTC. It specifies CASTSQGPRAYEQYF.

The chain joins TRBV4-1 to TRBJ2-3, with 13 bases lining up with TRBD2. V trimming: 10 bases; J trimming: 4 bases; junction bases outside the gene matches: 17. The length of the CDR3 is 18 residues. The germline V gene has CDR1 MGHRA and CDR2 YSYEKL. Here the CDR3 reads CATGGLAGSGDSADTQYF. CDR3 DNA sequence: TGCGCCACCGGGGGACTAGCGGGATCCGGGGACAGCGCAGATACGCAGTATTTT.

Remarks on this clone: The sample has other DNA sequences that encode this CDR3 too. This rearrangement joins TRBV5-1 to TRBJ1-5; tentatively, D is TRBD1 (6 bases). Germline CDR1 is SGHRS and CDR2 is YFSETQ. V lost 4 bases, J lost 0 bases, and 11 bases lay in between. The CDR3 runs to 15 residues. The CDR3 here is CASSPDSYSNQPQHF. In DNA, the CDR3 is TGCGCCAGCAGCCCGGACAGCTATAGCAATCAGCCCCAGCATTTT.

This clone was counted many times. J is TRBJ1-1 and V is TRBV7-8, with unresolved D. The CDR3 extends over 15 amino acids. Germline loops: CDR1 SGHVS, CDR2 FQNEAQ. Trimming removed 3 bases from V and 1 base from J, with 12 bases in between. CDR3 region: CASSFRRTGNTEAFF. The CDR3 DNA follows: TGTGCCAGCAGCTTCAGGAGGACGGGGAACACTGAAGCTTTCTTT.

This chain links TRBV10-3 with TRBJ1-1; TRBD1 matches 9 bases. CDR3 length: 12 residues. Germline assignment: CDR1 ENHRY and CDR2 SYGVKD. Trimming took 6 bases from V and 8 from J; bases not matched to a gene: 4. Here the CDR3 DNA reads TGTGCCATCAGGACAGGGGGTGGCGAAGCTTTCTTT. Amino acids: CAIRTGGGEAFF.

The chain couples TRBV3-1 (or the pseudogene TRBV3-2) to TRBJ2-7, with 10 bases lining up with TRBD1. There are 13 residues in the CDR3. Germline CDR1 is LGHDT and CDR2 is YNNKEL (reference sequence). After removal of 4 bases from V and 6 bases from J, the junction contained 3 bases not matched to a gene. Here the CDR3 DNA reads TGTGCCAGCAGCCGGGGACAGGGGTTCGAGCAGTACTTC. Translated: CASSRGQGFEQYF.

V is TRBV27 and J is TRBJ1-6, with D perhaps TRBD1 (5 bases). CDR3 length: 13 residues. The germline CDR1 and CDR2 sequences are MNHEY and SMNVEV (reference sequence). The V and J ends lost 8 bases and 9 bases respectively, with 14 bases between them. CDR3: CASARPGSSPLHF. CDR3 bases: TGTGCCAGCGCGAGGCCAGGGTCTTCACCCCTCCACTTT.

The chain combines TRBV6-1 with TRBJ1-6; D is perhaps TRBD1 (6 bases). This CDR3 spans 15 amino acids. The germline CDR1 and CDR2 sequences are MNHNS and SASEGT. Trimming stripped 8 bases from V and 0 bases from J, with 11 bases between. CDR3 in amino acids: CASRDIFSYNSPLHF. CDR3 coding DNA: TGTGCCAGCCGGGACATTTTCTCCTATAATTCACCCCTCCACTTT.

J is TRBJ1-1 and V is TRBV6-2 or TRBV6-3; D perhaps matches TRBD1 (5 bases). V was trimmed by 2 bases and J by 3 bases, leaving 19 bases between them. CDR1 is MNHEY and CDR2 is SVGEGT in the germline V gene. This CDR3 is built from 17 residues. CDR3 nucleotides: TGTGCCAGCAGTTACCTTTTAACAGGTCTCGAGGACACTGAAGCTTTCTTT. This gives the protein CASSYLLTGLEDTEAFF.